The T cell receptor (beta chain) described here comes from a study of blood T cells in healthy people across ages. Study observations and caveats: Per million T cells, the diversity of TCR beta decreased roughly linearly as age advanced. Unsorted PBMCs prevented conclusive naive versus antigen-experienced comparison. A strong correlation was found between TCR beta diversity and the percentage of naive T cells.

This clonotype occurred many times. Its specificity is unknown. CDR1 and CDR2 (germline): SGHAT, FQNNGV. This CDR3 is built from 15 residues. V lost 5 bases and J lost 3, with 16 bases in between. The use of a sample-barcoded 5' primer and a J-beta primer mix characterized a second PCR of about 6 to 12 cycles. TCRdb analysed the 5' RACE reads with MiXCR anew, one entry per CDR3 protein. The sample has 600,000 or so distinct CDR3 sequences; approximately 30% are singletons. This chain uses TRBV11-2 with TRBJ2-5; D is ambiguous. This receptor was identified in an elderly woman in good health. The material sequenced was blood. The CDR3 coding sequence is TGTGCCAGCAGCCCGGCCGCACGGGCTAAAGAGACCCAGTACTTC. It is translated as CASSPAARAKETQYF.